Below are 31 T cell receptor beta chains sequenced from a single sample in a study of cytomegalovirus exposure and HLA in healthy donors. 60 Vbeta and 13 Jbeta primers were used in PCR. Libraries were prepared by immunoSEQ multiplex PCR; TCRdb keeps only in-frame clonotypes and omits some of them. The sample lists 100,000 or so clones; more than 75% were seen once. The specimen was PBMCs. These receptors were taken from a woman aged 45-65 years in good health and CMV-seropositive.

The chain recombines TRBV5-5 with TRBJ2-5; 8 nucleotides match TRBD1. From germline, CDR1 is SGHKS and CDR2 YYEKEE (reference sequence). V dropped 4 bases and J dropped 4; count of bases not matched to a gene: 9. The CDR3 runs to 15 residues. Written as DNA, the CDR3 is TGTGCCAGCAGCCTGTCCCAGGGGGCAGGAGAGACCCAGTACTTC. Its translation: CASSLSQGAGETQYF.

The chain uses TRBV6-4 and TRBJ1-1; D is possibly TRBD1 (6 bases). The V gene's germline CDR1 is MRHNA and CDR2 SNTAGT. Trimming shortened V by 6 bases and J by 0 bases, and 8 bases separated the two germline ends. The CDR3 totals 13 residues. CDR3 sequence reads: CASSSGVNTEAFF. CDR3 in DNA: TGTGCCAGCAGCTCAGGGGTGAACACTGAAGCTTTCTTT.

The V and J genes are TRBV27 and TRBJ2-2; 7 bases fit TRBD2. Per the germline V gene, CDR1 is MNHEY and CDR2 is SMNVEV (reference sequence). CDR3 length: 15 amino acids. V was clipped by 2 bases and J by 2 bases; unmatched bases: 2. CDR3 sequence reads: CASSLRGRNTGELFF. The DNA of the CDR3 is TGTGCCAGCAGTTTACGCGGGAGAAACACCGGGGAGCTGTTTTTT.

The genes are TRBV30 and TRBJ2-5, with 10 bases aligning to TRBD2. Trimming removed 1 base from V and 5 bases from J; junction bases left unmatched: 4. This CDR3 is built from 14 residues. CDR1 is GTSNPN, CDR2 SVGIG, per germline (reference sequence). The CDR3 coding sequence is TGTGCCTGGAGTGGGTTAGCGGGAGGTGAGACCCAGTACTTC. Protein sequence: CAWSGLAGGETQYF.

The V gene is TRBV6-1, the J gene TRBJ1-5; a weak D match, TRBD1 (6 bases). With 4 bases removed from V and 5 bases from J, the gap between germline ends came to 12 bases. Per the germline V gene, CDR1 is MNHNS and CDR2 is SASEGT. The CDR3 extends over 14 amino acids. This CDR3 reads CASSAQGRDQPQHF. CDR3 coding DNA: TGTGCCAGCAGTGCACAGGGAAGGGATCAGCCCCAGCATTTT.

This sequence joins TRBV7-3 and TRBJ2-1; 8 bases are a match to TRBD1. CDR1 and CDR2 from the germline V gene are SGHTA and FQGTGA. This CDR3 is built from 14 residues. V lost 5 bases, J lost 6 bases, and 6 bases stayed unmatched. CDR3 sequence reads: CASSQLGQGNEQFF. The CDR3, as DNA: TGTGCCAGCAGCCAGTTAGGACAGGGCAATGAGCAGTTCTTC.

The rearrangement uses TRBV13 and TRBJ2-3, with 8 nucleotides matching TRBD2. The CDR3 is 13 residues long. Losses at the gene ends were 3 bases for V and 9 bases for J; bases not matched to a gene: 5. Germline lookup yields CDR1 PRHDT and CDR2 FYEKMQ (reference sequence). CDR3 residues: CASSFQAGVTQYF. In DNA, the CDR3 is TGTGCCAGCAGCTTCCAAGCGGGAGTGACGCAGTATTTT.

This clone is a singleton in its sample. This chain links TRBV5-6 with TRBJ2-1; D not certain. The V end was cut by 3 bases, the J end by 0 bases, with 7 bases between. CDR1 is SGHDT, CDR2 YYEEEE, per germline. The CDR3 runs to 14 residues. In DNA, the CDR3 is TGTGCCAGCAGCTCGGGTTACTCCTACAATGAGCAGTTCTTC. It codes for CASSSGYSYNEQFF.

This chain links TRBV11-2 with TRBJ2-3, with 10 bases identical to TRBD2. The junction had 6 bases not matched to a gene; V was cut back by 4 bases and J by 5 bases. This CDR3 contains 15 residues. Germline-derived CDR1 and CDR2 are SGHAT and FQNNGV. In nucleotides, the CDR3 is TGTGCCAGCAGCTCAACTAGCGGGACATTAGATACGCAGTATTTT. It is translated as CASSSTSGTLDTQYF. The variable domain in full, completed from reference TRBV11-2 and TRBJ2-3, reads EAGVAQSPRYKIIEKRQSVAFWCNPISGHATLYWYQQILGQGPKLLIQFQNNGVVDDSQLPKDRFSAERLKGVDSTLKIQPAKLEDSAVYLCASSSTSGTLDTQYFGPGTRLTVL.

Only a few counts were recorded for this clone. The chain carries TRBV4-1 and TRBJ2-3, with 11 bases lining up with TRBD2. V was clipped by 4 bases and J by 5 bases; unmatched bases: 5. Germline V gene sequence: CDR1 MGHRA, CDR2 YSYEKL. CDR3 length: 15 residues. In nucleotides, the CDR3 is TGCGCCAGCAGCCCCCCCGGGACTAGCGGAGATACGCAGTATTTT. The encoded protein is CASSPPGTSGDTQYF.

The chain has TRBV19 and TRBJ1-5, with a possible D match to TRBD1 (5 bases). This CDR3 contains 19 residues. Germline CDR1 LNHDA, CDR2 SQIVND (reference sequence). V dropped 3 bases and J dropped 0 bases, with 21 bases sitting between them. The CDR3 is CASSMSATAAPISNQPQHF. For the CDR3, the DNA is TGTGCCAGTAGTATGTCCGCGACAGCCGCTCCAATTAGCAATCAGCCCCAGCATTTT.

The chain links TRBV27 to TRBJ2-7; D is unresolved. The germline V and J ends were trimmed by 5 bases and 0 bases, with 5 bases remaining between them. The CDR3 is 12 amino acids. The germline CDR1 and CDR2 sequences are MNHEY and SMNVEV (reference sequence). CDR3: CASSASSYEQYF. Here the CDR3 DNA reads TGTGCCAGCAGTGCTAGCTCCTACGAGCAGTACTTC.

The CDR3 sequence is CASSEGGTSGTIYF. Here the CDR3 DNA reads TGTGCCAGCAGTGAGGGGGGGACGAGCGGCACCATATATTTT. The rearrangement links TRBV2 to TRBJ1-3; D is perhaps TRBD1 (5 bases). V shed 3 bases and J shed 9 bases, with 15 bases lying between them. Germline V CDR1 and CDR2: SNHLY, FYNNEI. The CDR3 is made up of 14 amino acids.

This clone showed up many times. One end of the junction fails to match germline, which may point to a read error. Other nucleotide sequences from this sample produce the same CDR3. V is TRBV4-1 and J is TRBJ1-2; D is undetermined. Per the germline V gene, CDR1 is MGHRA and CDR2 is YSYEKL. The CDR3 contains 12 residues. For the CDR3, the DNA is TGTGCCAGCAGCTTGGGAGTGGGTGGCTACACCTTC. It is translated as CASSLGVGGYTF.

The gene calls are TRBV7-9 and TRBJ2-1; D unresolved. In germline, CDR1 is SEHNR, CDR2 FQNEAQ (reference sequence). The CDR3 sequence is 14 residues long. V was clipped by 5 bases and J by 3 bases, with 11 bases between them. The CDR3 coding sequence is TGTGCCAGCAGCCCCGCGGCGGTCTACAATGAGCAGTTCTTC. It codes for CASSPAAVYNEQFF. Full variable domain (rest looked up from reference TRBV7-9 and TRBJ2-1): DTGVSQNPRHKITKRGQNVTFRCDPISEHNRLYWYRQTLGQGPEFLTYFQNEAQLEKSRLLSDRFSAERPKGSFSTLEIQRTEQGDSAMYLCASSPAAVYNEQFFGPGTRLTVL.

The rearrangement uses TRBV5-1 and TRBJ1-5, with D possibly TRBD1 on 6 matching bases. CDR1 and CDR2 from the germline V gene are SGHRS and YFSETQ. The V gene lost 4 bases and the J gene lost 0 bases, with 11 bases spanning the gap. The CDR3 spans 15 residues. CDR3 amino acids: CASSPGQHSNQPQHF. In DNA, the CDR3 is TGCGCCAGCAGCCCTGGACAGCATAGCAATCAGCCCCAGCATTTT.

There are a few counts of this clone. The chain combines TRBV5-8 with TRBJ1-1, with a weak D call TRBD1 (5 bases). This CDR3 contains 16 residues. Trimming took off 4 bases at V and 6 bases at J, with 22 bases between the two ends. The germline V gene encodes CDR1 SGHTS and CDR2 YDEGEE. The CDR3 protein is CASSPRGVEGAAEAFF. DNA for the CDR3: TGTGCCAGCAGCCCTCGGGGGGTGGAGGGAGCAGCTGAAGCTTTCTTT.

The chain links TRBV27 to TRBJ2-7; 9 positions match TRBD1. The junction had 13 bases not matched to a gene; V was cut back by 6 bases and J by 4 bases. The CDR3 runs to 16 residues. CDR1 MNHEY and CDR2 SMNVEV come from the germline V gene (reference sequence). CDR3 residues: CASSSGGGQGLYEQYF. Written as DNA, the CDR3 is TGTGCCAGCAGCAGTGGAGGCGGACAGGGGCTTTACGAGCAGTACTTC.

This clone has more than one count but fewer than ten. The CDR3 here is CASSLAGYDRGPETQYF. CDR3 nucleotide sequence: TGTGCCAGCAGCTTGGCGGGTTATGACAGGGGGCCAGAGACCCAGTACTTC. This sequence joins TRBV5-6 and TRBJ2-5; 10 bases agree with TRBD1. The V gene end was trimmed by 0 bases and the J gene end by 4 bases; junction bases not matched to a gene: 9. Germline V gene sequence: CDR1 SGHDT, CDR2 YYEEEE. The CDR3 spans 17 residues.

The V call is TRBV7-3, the J call TRBJ2-2; 7 nucleotides align to TRBD2. Per germline, CDR1 SGHTA and CDR2 FQGTGA. The V and J ends lost 5 bases and 6 bases, in that order; junction bases with no gene match: 15. The CDR3 extends over 17 amino acids. In DNA form, the CDR3 reads TGTGCCAGCAGCCGGCCGGGGAGGGGCCTTTCTTCCGGGGAGCTGTTTTTT. Translated, it gives CASSRPGRGLSSGELFF.

V gene TRBV12-5 combines with J gene TRBJ2-7; 9 bases fit TRBD1. The CDR3 sequence is 15 residues long. Unmatched junction bases numbered 14, after V lost 5 bases and J lost 9 bases. CDR1 is LGHNT and CDR2 is FRNRAP in the germline V gene. CDR3: CASGLLDRGSIGQYF. CDR3 DNA: TGTGCTAGTGGTCTGTTGGACAGGGGAAGTATTGGGCAGTACTTC.

In nucleotides, the CDR3 is TGTGCCAGCAGCTCCGTCCCGGGACAGGGCCAGGAGCAGTACTTC. Its protein is CASSSVPGQGQEQYF. This rearrangement joins TRBV7-6 to TRBJ2-5; 9 positions agree with TRBD1. This CDR3 has 15 amino acids. Per the germline V gene, CDR1 is SGHVS and CDR2 is FNYEAQ. The trim removed 4 bases at V and 11 bases at J, leaving 14 bases unmatched.

The gene calls are TRBV6-5 and TRBJ1-1; D might be TRBD1 (5 bases). V was trimmed by 6 bases and J by 5 bases, leaving 16 bases between them. The germline V gene encodes CDR1 MNHEY and CDR2 SVGAGI. The CDR3 spans 14 residues. As DNA, the CDR3 is TGTGCCAGCAGCCTATCCCCCCGACAGACTGAAGCTTTCTTT. Its protein is CASSLSPRQTEAFF.

The chain links TRBV6-5 to TRBJ2-3, with D tentatively TRBD2 (5 bases). There are 15 residues in the CDR3. Germline-derived CDR1 and CDR2 are MNHEY and SVGAGI. V lost 5 bases and J lost 1, with 13 bases in between. CDR3 sequence: CASSRSFGGTDTQYF. CDR3 DNA: TGTGCCAGCAGTCGGTCCTTCGGGGGCACAGATACGCAGTATTTT.

This rearrangement joins TRBV2 to TRBJ2-1; D remains unclear. V dropped 7 bases and J dropped 3 bases, with 10 bases sitting between them. The CDR3 covers 13 residues. CDR1 and CDR2 (germline): SNHLY, FYNNEI. CDR3 sequence: CASNQVIYNEQFF. The CDR3 DNA follows: TGTGCCAGCAACCAGGTTATCTACAATGAGCAGTTCTTC.

The chain joins TRBV5-1 to TRBJ2-3, with 8 positions matching TRBD1. CDR1 and CDR2 (germline): SGHRS, YFSETQ. The CDR3 extends over 14 amino acids. The V gene end was trimmed by 4 bases and the J gene end by 2 bases; junction bases not matched to a gene: 3. The CDR3 sequence: CASSQTGDTDTQYF. The CDR3, as DNA: TGCGCCAGCAGCCAGACAGGGGACACAGATACGCAGTATTTT.

V gene TRBV5-1 combines with J gene TRBJ2-7, with TRBD2 matching over 7 bases. The V gene's germline CDR1 is SGHRS and CDR2 YFSETQ. V was clipped by 0 bases and J by 2 bases; unmatched bases: 5. The CDR3 totals 15 residues. CDR3 sequence: CASSLGGGKAYEQYF. In nucleotides, the CDR3 is TGCGCCAGCAGCTTGGGGGGAGGGAAGGCCTACGAGCAGTACTTC. The full variable domain, its missing parts supplied by reference TRBV5-1 and TRBJ2-7, is KAGVTQTPRYLIKTRGQQVTLSCSPISGHRSVSWYQQTPGQGLQFLFEYFSETQRNKGNFPGRFSGRQFSNSRSEMNVSTLELGDSALYLCASSLGGGKAYEQYFGPGTRLTVT.

The V and J genes are TRBV5-6 and TRBJ1-2, with a weak D call TRBD1 (5 bases). Trimming cost V 0 bases and J 4 bases, with 10 bases left between them. Germline CDR1 is SGHDT and CDR2 is YYEEEE. The CDR3 has 14 amino acids. CDR3 coding DNA: TGTGCCAGCAGCTTGGGACAGACGGGCTATGGCTACACCTTC. Its translation: CASSLGQTGYGYTF.

This clone was recorded only once. This chain connects TRBV7-9 to TRBJ2-7; TRBD2 agrees at 7 bases. Losses at the gene ends were 5 bases for V and 0 bases for J; bases not matched to a gene: 10. The CDR3 is 16 residues long. The germline V gene has CDR1 SEHNR and CDR2 FQNEAQ (reference sequence). CDR3 amino acids: CASSPLGGSLSYEQYF. The DNA for the CDR3 is TGTGCCAGCAGCCCTCTCGGGGGGTCCCTCTCCTACGAGCAGTACTTC.

This chain connects TRBV6-1 to TRBJ1-1; TRBD1 aligns across 7 bases. This CDR3 has 13 amino acids. V lost 6 bases to trimming and J lost 1 base; unmatched junction nucleotides: 2. Germline V gene sequence: CDR1 MNHNS, CDR2 SASEGT. DNA of the CDR3: TGTGCCAGCAGGGGACAGACGAACACTGAAGCTTTCTTT. Its translation is CASRGQTNTEAFF.

The chain uses TRBV5-4 and TRBJ1-1; the match to TRBD1 covers 7 bases. Germline CDR1 and CDR2: SGHNT and YYREEE (reference sequence). The CDR3 contains 14 residues. V dropped 6 bases and J dropped 4; count of bases not matched to a gene: 9. This chain's CDR3 is CASTSPGQFTEAFF. DNA for the CDR3: TGTGCCAGCACCTCGCCGGGACAGTTCACTGAAGCTTTCTTT.